Sequencing of this TCR beta chain was carried out in a study of brain T cells in children with intractable seizures. Study-level findings and limits: Pre-surgery blood may have been undersampled, hiding some clones. HCMV serostatus was not known, and viral specificity came from CDR3 similarity only.

Germline V lookup: CDR1 MNHNY, CDR2 SVGAGI (reference sequence). The CDR3 consists of 16 residues. The V gene end was trimmed by 2 bases and the J gene end by 4 bases; junction bases not matched to a gene: 7. The sequenced cases were selected for having the highest brain T cell transcript signatures. Before surgery, patients took at least one anti-epileptic drug. Sequenced by immunoSEQ multiplex PCR; TCRdb stores in-frame clones only, minus some. Among around 80,000 clones listed, around 90% were seen once. Concerning this clone: Antigen unknown.

The sequence was collected from a girl aged 2 to 10 with Rasmussen encephalitis and intractable seizures. The source material was peripheral blood, sampled at surgery. This chain connects TRBV6-6 to TRBJ2-2; 7 positions match TRBD1. The chain's CDR3 is CASSYGRGSGTGELFF. In DNA form, the CDR3 reads TGTGCCAGCAGTTACGGCAGGGGGTCGGGCACCGGGGAGCTGTTTTTT.